This TCR beta chain was documented in a study of T-cell memory formation after mild COVID-19. This clonotype was counted a few times. TCRdb itself ran the 5' RACE reads through MiXCR, one entry per CDR3 protein. Of approximately 89,000 distinct CDR3 sequences in the sample, around 13% were seen once. Germline values: CDR1 SGDLS, CDR2 YYNGEE. V was clipped by 3 bases and J by 5 bases, with 14 bases between them. This CDR3 is built from 14 residues. The sample comprised PBMCs or a T cell subset sorted from them (not recorded which). V is TRBV9 and J is TRBJ2-5, with a possible D match to TRBD1 (5 bases). The TCR originated in a man between 18 and 35 years old who had mild COVID-19 (a few samples of this study predate the infection). Cell type and time point are not known. CDR3 in DNA: TGTGCCAGCAGCGCGGACACGGACGTTGAGACCCAGTACTTC. Residues: CASSADTDVETQYF.